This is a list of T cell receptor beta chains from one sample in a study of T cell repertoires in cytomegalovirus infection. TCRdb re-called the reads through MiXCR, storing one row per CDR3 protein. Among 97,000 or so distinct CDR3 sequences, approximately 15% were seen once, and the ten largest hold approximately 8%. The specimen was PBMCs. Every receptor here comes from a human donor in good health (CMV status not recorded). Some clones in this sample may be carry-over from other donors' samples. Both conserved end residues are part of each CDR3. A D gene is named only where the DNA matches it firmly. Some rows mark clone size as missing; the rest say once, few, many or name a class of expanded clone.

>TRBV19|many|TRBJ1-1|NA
TGTGCCAGTAGATCGGACGGGAGGGGTGGAGCTTTCTTT
CASRSDGRGGAFF
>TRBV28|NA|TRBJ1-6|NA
TGTGCCAGCAGGGGAGGGACATCATTCTCACCCCTCCACTTT
CASRGGTSFSPLHF
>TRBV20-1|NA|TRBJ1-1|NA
TGCAGTGCTAGCATAAGGCCCGCTCAAGCTTTCTTT
CSASIRPAQAFF
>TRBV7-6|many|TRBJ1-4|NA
TGTGCCAGCAGCCAGATCGGGGGGGGACGTGGGGATGAAAAACTGTTTTTT
CASSQIGGGRGDEKLFF
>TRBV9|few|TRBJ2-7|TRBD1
TGTGCCAGCAGCGTAGCTTGCCCACAGGGGGCATTTTCCTACGAGCAGTACTTC
CASSVACPQGAFSYEQYF
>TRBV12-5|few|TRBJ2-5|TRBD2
TGTGCTAGTGGTTTGGGGGTGGGGGGACTAATCAACTTC
CASGLGVGGLINF
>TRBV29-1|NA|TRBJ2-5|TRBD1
TGCAGCGGGGGACAGGGGGCCGAGACCCAGTACTTC
CSGGQGAETQYF
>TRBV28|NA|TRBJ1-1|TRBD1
TGTGCCAGCAGTGCGGGACAGGGGGCGGCCACTGAAGCTTTCTTT
CASSAGQGAATEAFF
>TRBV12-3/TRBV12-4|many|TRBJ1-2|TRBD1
TGTGCCAGCAGTTATGGACAGGGTTGGCTCTATGGCTACACCTTC
CASSYGQGWLYGYTF
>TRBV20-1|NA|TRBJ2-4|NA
TGCAGTGCTAGCCTGAGCCGGGACTTGAGCATTCAGTACTTC
CSASLSRDLSIQYF
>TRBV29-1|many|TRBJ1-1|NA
TGCAGCGTTGAACTGATGGGCCAGGGAGCTTTCTTT
CSVELMGQGAFF
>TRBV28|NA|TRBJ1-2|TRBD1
TGTGCCAGCAGTTCCAACGACAGGGGGCTTGGCAACACCTTC
CASSSNDRGLGNTF
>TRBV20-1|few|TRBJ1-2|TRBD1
TGCAGTGCTAAGACAGGGGGCGGGTTTGGCTACACCTTC
CSAKTGGGFGYTF
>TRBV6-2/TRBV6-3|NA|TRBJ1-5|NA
TGTGCCAGCAGTTACAGGGGCCCAAATAGCAATCAGCCCCAGCATTTT
CASSYRGPNSNQPQHF
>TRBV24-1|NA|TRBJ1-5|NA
TGTGCCACCAGTGATACGGGCAATCAGCCCCAGCATTTT
CATSDTGNQPQHF
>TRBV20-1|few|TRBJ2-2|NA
TGCAGTGCTAGAGACCCCAGGAACACCGGGGAGCTGTTTTTT
CSARDPRNTGELFF
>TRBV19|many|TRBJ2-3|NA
TGTGCCAGTAGTCGCCAGGGGGAGGTCGCAGATACGCAGTATTTT
CASSRQGEVADTQYF
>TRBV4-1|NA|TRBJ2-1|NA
TGCGCCAGCAGCCAAGATCGTGGGCTCTCCTACAATGAGCAGTTCTTC
CASSQDRGLSYNEQFF